The text below deals with one T cell receptor beta chain. It lacks a known antigen. No clone much larger than this one lies a single base away; base qualities are absent. The entry originates in a study of cytomegalovirus exposure and HLA in healthy donors (dated by TCRdb to the late 2010s). About the study as a whole: An earlier analysis of some 550 of the donors reported 250 to 300 Gb of sequence data and some 120 million unique TCR beta sequences from 150 million to 200 million T cells. An early release that covered some 630 HLA-typed donors contained 300 to 350 gigabases of sequencing data and 65 million to 100 million unique TCR sequences. Among the roughly 400 genotyped donors, approximately 81% belonged to the genetic ancestry cluster associated with self-reported Caucasian donors. The study aimed to test whether cataloging public T cell receptors could reveal signatures of past pathogen exposure. Using immunosequencing, the study profiled T cell repertoires from 640 or so subjects and related those repertoires to cytomegalovirus serostatus. A separate validation cohort of 100 to 150 different subjects was used in addition to the 666-subject first cohort. To predict cytomegalovirus infection status, the study combined high-throughput TCR immunosequencing, statistical association of individual TCRs with disease status, and machine learning. In a later analysis, previously published TCR beta repertoires from 670 or so donors were re-analyzed and high-resolution HLA genotyping was added so that TCR occurrence patterns could be studied. The later analysis used no new phenotypic data to find candidate immune exposures, relying instead on TCR beta sequences and their occurrence across donors. To decide whether each TCR beta V gene segment behaved as functional or pseudogenic, an earlier analysis of several hundred of the donors relied on high-throughput TCR beta sequencing. Donor age, sex, ethnicity and CMV serostatus were collected together with the repertoire data. A later genetic analysis used genome-wide SNP genotypes for about 55% of the 666 donors, treating that subset as a discovery cohort. All discovery cohort repertoires had been generated using a single sequencing platform. HLA typing included class I and class II loci at four-digit resolution. Typing coverage varied by locus: about 629-630 donors for A, B, C, DRB1 and DQB1; about 520 for DQA1; over 600 for DPA1; fewer than 480 for DPB1. Because of strong linkage in the cohort, roughly five DR-DQ haplotypes were treated as single units for association and clustering. On average, 235,054 unique TCR beta nucleotide sequences were sequenced per donor among several hundred genotyped donors of the cohort, with approximately 18% of those sequences being non-productive. Here is what the overall study found, with its caveats: While some public TCRs were present in many individuals, most TCR sequences turned up only very rarely across donors. According to a later analysis, most CMV-associated TCR beta chains appeared to be HLA-restricted, and the HLA associations seemed to be driven largely by CMV exposure. According to the authors, the approach could potentially be generalized to other disease states and immunological phenotypes. Correlated functional status among segregating V segments might be attributable to linkage disequilibrium, but an unknown experimental factor could not be ruled out. In both the original and validation cohorts, the classifier was reported to diagnose cytomegalovirus status with high specificity and sensitivity. In vitro tests confirmed that three of the cytomegalovirus-associated TCR beta chains recognize cytomegalovirus antigens. According to a later analysis, TCR association rates differed among HLA loci, with DRB1 alleles showing the most associated TCRs and HLA-C alleles showing the fewest. Because counts were too low, roughly 16 rarely observed V segments, including chromosome 9 orphons, were left out of the earlier analysis of 587 of the donors. The study listed 164 TCR beta chains as associated with cytomegalovirus. Roughly uniform sequencing depth across donors was assumed in presence/absence analyses, although this assumption may not hold. An earlier analysis of several hundred of the donors showed that most TCR beta V segments appeared in productive rearrangements either about 87% or about 30% of the time, which broadly matched IMGT annotations. Compared with the roughly 710-donor mean, donors in an Asian-associated ancestry cluster had fewer N-insertions in productive TCRs, according to a later genetic analysis. According to a later analysis, parvovirus B19, influenza, CMV and Epstein-Barr virus appeared linked to several top co-occurrence clusters. Compared with equally common non-associated chains, HLA-associated TCR beta chains in a later analysis were more clonally expanded and had lower generation probabilities. A later analysis associated 17,000 or so TCR beta sequences with specific HLA alleles at a false discovery rate of 0.05. HLA typing was unavailable for some donors at each locus, so association tests used only the typed subset. The only immune exposure information available for the cohort was CMV serostatus. The sequencing pipeline was judged likely to have produced a cluster of highly shared sequence variants as a technical artifact. An association between a missense DCLRE1C variant and V-gene and J-gene trimming of TCR beta chains was found in a later genetic analysis and replicated in an independent cohort. In this cohort, only TCR beta chains were sequenced, and detectable features were limited by the absence of alpha or paired-chain data. Because the 87-base-pair reads could not distinguish some IMGT-functional V segments, including TRBV6-2 and TRBV6-3, those segments were excluded. When HLA alleles, especially DR and DQ, strongly co-occurred, TCR associations were difficult to assign to individual alleles. A further reported finding was that TCR beta sequences accurately predicted the HLA-A and HLA-B alleles for most subjects in the first cohort.

V is trimmed back by 6 bases and J by 6 bases, and the junction contains 7 bases that no gene match accounts for. In the germline V gene (reference sequence), CDR1 corresponds to MNHNY and CDR2 to SVGAGI. Inclusive of the bounding cysteine and phenylalanine, the CDR3 is 15 residues long. Of all the DNA, just the CDR3 is kept, 45 bases in frame from base 1. The cohort consisted of approximately 690 healthy bone marrow donors. All cohort members were sampled while nominally healthy, although unrecorded immune exposures were likely present. The donor was CMV seronegative and was included in the group of 352 seronegative cohort members. Each donor provided a peripheral blood sample, and peripheral blood mononuclear cells were used for TCR beta sequencing. Genomic DNA was extracted from the blood cell samples with the Qiagen DNeasy Blood Extraction Kit. To prepare the library, the immunoSEQ multiplex PCR assay was applied. For the multiplex PCR, a mixture combining 60 forward primers for TCR Vbeta segments and 13 reverse primers for TCR Jbeta segments was used. The CDR3 region of rearranged TCR beta genes was amplified from genomic DNA by a multiplex PCR assay. The amplified TCR beta libraries were sequenced on the Illumina HiSeq System as 87-base-pair reads. In the authors' own workflow: A later analysis tallied some 79 million unique TCR beta chains across the 650 to 750 repertoires, and some 10 million of those chains were shared by two or more donors. A nearest-neighbor algorithm error-corrected the raw reads and collapsed the reads into unique sequences, merging closely related sequences to remove PCR and sequencing errors. V, D and J gene segments were assigned by aligning CDR3 sequences to IMGT reference sequences. For a sequence to be retained, a match of at least six nucleotides to both a V gene segment and a J gene segment was required. A rearrangement counted as productive if the CDR3 had no stop codons and remained in frame with V and J, and every other rearrangement counted as non-productive. Following IMGT convention, CDR3 was defined as the stretch from the second conserved V-encoded cysteine up to the conserved J-encoded phenylalanine. The earlier analysis of about 610 of the donors excluded sequences that lacked an unambiguous match to a single V gene segment. In an earlier analysis of roughly 500 of the donors, V segments were called functional above 56.7% productive rearrangements and were called segregating when the between-donor standard deviation exceeded 5%. To diagnose cytomegalovirus status from the catalog of TCR beta chain sequences, a statistical classification framework was built. In a later analysis, V and J genes were assigned by comparing TCR nucleotide sequences against IMGT/GENE-DB human TR gene sequences. In a later analysis, CDR3 sequences and most-parsimonious VDJ recombination scenarios were assigned using the TCRdist pipeline. In a later analysis, each TCR beta chain was defined by its CDR3 amino acid sequence together with its V-gene family, and reads without a unique V-gene family were excluded. As a way to deal with suspected cross-contamination and a sequencing artifact, a later analysis dropped 450 to 600 nucleotide sequences that were highly shared and had low generation probability. In a later analysis, a clonal expansion index for each public chain was calculated from normalized within-repertoire ranks of inferred template counts. Generation probabilities in a later analysis came from a VDJ recombination model fitted to out-of-frame rearrangements, and those results were checked against IGoR. In a later analysis, TCR-TCR, TCR-HLA and TCR-CMV co-occurrence was scored with hypergeometric tests, and a repertoire-size bias correction was applied to TCR pairs. In a later analysis, false discovery rates were estimated by permuting HLA or CMV assignments 20 times. In a later analysis, co-occurring TCRs were grouped using DBSCAN, and TCRdist sequence similarity was added for clustering within HLA-allele-positive subsets. For co-occurrence clustering, repertoires with fewer than 30,000 or more than 120,000 public chains were excluded, along with roughly 5 repertoires with anomalous nucleotide sharing. TCRdb carries this immuneACCESS record with in-frame sequences only. Its versions omit some clonotypes, under half of them owing to an unresolved V gene in the studies checked, with the rest unexplained. V and J calls and clone size are as listed in that table; D and trimming were resolved from the DNA. Within this sample are approximately 210,000 clones, with roughly 77% of them counted one time only. Of the sample, 1.5% to 2% is held by the ten largest clones.

This clonotype was sampled from a woman between 50 and 59 years old in good health and CMV-seronegative. Source material: PBMCs. This sequence uses TRBV6-6 and TRBJ1-5; a stretch of 11 junction bases matches TRBD1. The CDR3 in this case is CASSPGQGAAQPQHF. In nucleotides, the sequence is TGTGCCAGCAGCCCTGGACAGGGGGCGGCTCAGCCCCAGCATTTT.